Each of the 16 T cell receptor beta chains below was sequenced from the same sample in a study of OX40 agonist ivuxolimab in advanced cancers. Produced via immunoSEQ multiplex PCR; TCRdb's table is partial and in-frame only. The table includes approximately 58,000 clones, 86% detected once. The sequencing here drew on CD4+ or CD8+ T cells sorted from blood, taken in a trial of the OX40 agonist ivuxolimab. All receptors derive from an adult with an advanced solid tumor such as melanoma, head and neck, liver or kidney cancer.

This rearrangement joins TRBV10-3 to TRBJ2-1; no clear D gene. The CDR3 has 14 residues. Germline V gives CDR1 ENHRY, CDR2 SYGVKD. The ends were cut back, 5 bases at V and 3 bases at J, with 11 bases in the middle. CDR3 loop: CAISTTTNYNEQFF. CDR3 DNA sequence: TGTGCCATCAGTACAACTACAAACTACAATGAGCAGTTCTTC.

The sample holds one count of this clone. This chain links TRBV5-1 with TRBJ1-6, with 7 bases aligning to TRBD1. Looked up from germline, CDR1 is SGHRS and CDR2 is YFSETQ. The CDR3 runs 13 residues. Germline trimming cut 4 bases from V and 8 bases from J; bases unmatched to any gene: 3. The chain's CDR3 is CASSGTEDSPLHF. The CDR3 bases are TGCGCCAGCAGCGGGACAGAAGATTCACCCCTCCACTTT.

This clone showed up just a few times. The chain links TRBV2 to TRBJ2-3; no definite D call. This CDR3 region has 11 residues. CDR1 and CDR2 from the germline V gene are SNHLY and FYNNEI. Trimming left V 6 bases short and J 6 bases short, with 7 bases between. The CDR3 bases are TGTGCCAGCAGGGCACAGGATACGCAGTATTTT. It yields the protein CASRAQDTQYF.

The genes are TRBV7-6 and TRBJ1-2, with D uncertain. The length of the CDR3 is 18 residues. Germline V gives CDR1 SGHVS, CDR2 FNYEAQ. The V end lost 1 base, the J end lost 4 bases, and 22 bases lay between the germline ends. The CDR3 DNA sequence: TGTGCCAGCAGCTTAGGTCCACCTGAAGGAGGGAGTAGCTATGGCTACACCTTC. It encodes CASSLGPPEGGSSYGYTF.

Only one count was recorded for this clone. The rearrangement links TRBV28 to TRBJ1-4; D is undetermined. The CDR3 is made up of 10 amino acids. The V and J ends lost 4 bases and 13 bases respectively, with 7 bases between them. Germline V gene sequence: CDR1 MDHEN, CDR2 SYDVKM. CDR3 DNA sequence: TGTGCCAGCAGTTCAGGAGGACTGTTTTTT. This encodes CASSSGGLFF.

With respect to this clone: One end of the junction fails to match germline, which may point to a read error. The gene calls are TRBV28 and TRBJ1-2, with 9 bases that match TRBD1. Germline V gives CDR1 MDHEN, CDR2 SYDVKM. The CDR3 sequence is 13 residues long. CDR3 DNA: TGTGCCAGCAGCCAACCGAGGGAGGGACAGGGCCCGTTC. Translation gives CASSQPREGQGPF.

In regard to this clone: This same CDR3 is encoded by further DNA sequences in the sample. The chain carries TRBV6-5 and TRBJ2-1; D gene uncertain. The CDR3 runs to 12 residues. The germline V gene encodes CDR1 MNHEY and CDR2 SVGAGI. V was clipped by 0 bases and J by 9 bases, with 6 bases between them. The CDR3 region is CASSYSEGEQFF. The CDR3 nucleotides read TGTGCCAGCAGTTACTCGGAAGGTGAGCAGTTCTTC.

This clone appeared once. This chain connects TRBV5-5 to TRBJ1-5; unclear D gene. The CDR3 length is 12 residues. CDR1 is SGHKS and CDR2 is YYEKEE in the germline V gene (reference sequence). V lost 3 bases to trimming and J lost 10 bases, with 11 bases between them. The CDR3 reads CASSSPSQPQHF. For the CDR3, the DNA is TGTGCCAGCAGCTCCCCCTCCCAACCCCAGCATTTT.

V is TRBV18 and J is TRBJ1-1; D may be TRBD1 (6 bases). Deletions cut 2 bases from V and 3 bases from J, with 13 bases between. CDR3 size: 15 residues. Looked up from germline, CDR1 is KGHSH and CDR2 is LQKENI. The CDR3 DNA is TGTGCCAGCTCACCAGGGGGGGGCGCGGACACTGAAGCTTTCTTT. Protein product: CASSPGGGADTEAFF.

The count of this clone is one. This chain joins TRBV7-9 and TRBJ2-5; D call uncertain. This CDR3 is built from 13 residues. Trimming shortened V by 1 base and J by 8 bases, and 11 bases separated the two germline ends. Germline V CDR1 and CDR2: SEHNR, FQNEAQ (reference sequence). This CDR3 reads CASSLEGNPTQYF. DNA for the CDR3: TGTGCCAGCAGCTTAGAGGGAAATCCCACCCAGTACTTC.

The count of this clone is one. The chain has TRBV6-6 and TRBJ2-3; TRBD2 matches 8 bases. This CDR3 is built from 15 residues. Germline trimming cut 2 bases from V and 4 bases from J; bases unmatched to any gene: 5. CDR1 and CDR2 (germline): MNHNY, SVGAGI (reference sequence). The CDR3 DNA is TGTGCCAGCAGTTACGCCGGGACTAGGTCAGATACGCAGTATTTT. This gives the protein CASSYAGTRSDTQYF.

The chain carries TRBV2 and TRBJ1-2; 10 nucleotides align to TRBD1. In germline, CDR1 is SNHLY, CDR2 FYNNEI. There are 14 residues in the CDR3. With 1 base clipped from V and 7 bases from J, the junction kept 3 bases outside the gene matches. DNA for the CDR3: TGTGCCAGCAGTGAAGATCGACAGGGGGCTGGCTACACCTTC. This sequence encodes CASSEDRQGAGYTF.

This clone was observed a handful of times. The chain links TRBV4-1 to TRBJ2-7; possibly TRBD1 for D (8 bases). The CDR3 sequence is 16 residues long. Germline V gives CDR1 MGHRA, CDR2 YSYEKL. V lost 1 base, J lost 7 bases, and 20 bases lay in between. The CDR3 nucleotides are TGCGCCAGCAGCCAAGGGGGGGGGACAGGCGCGTGGGAGCAGTACTTC. It yields the protein CASSQGGGTGAWEQYF.

V and J are TRBV21-1 and TRBJ2-7; TRBD1 is the table's D call, not checked against the DNA. TRBV21-1 is designated a pseudogene. The CDR3 covers 13 residues. This CDR3 reads CASSKYSSYEQYF. The CDR3 nucleotides read TGTGCCAGCAGCAAATACAGCTCCTACGAGCAGTACTTC.

The gene calls are TRBV2 and TRBJ2-7; D might be TRBD1 or TRBD2, each matching 5 bases. CDR3 length equals 14 residues. The germline V gene encodes CDR1 SNHLY and CDR2 FYNNEI. The V end lost 5 bases, the J end lost 6 bases, and 17 bases lay between the germline ends. The CDR3: CASSSSAGAFEQYF. DNA of the CDR3: TGTGCCAGCAGTTCCTCAGCCGGGGCGTTCGAGCAGTACTTC. Combining the CDR3 with reference TRBV2 and TRBJ2-7 gives the whole variable domain EPEVTQTPSHQVTQMGQEVILRCVPISNHLYFYWYRQILGQKVEFLVSFYNNEISEKSEIFDDQFSVERPDGSNFTLKIRSTKLEDSAMYFCASSSSAGAFEQYFGPGTRLTVT.

Only a few counts were recorded for this clone. The chain carries TRBV6-5 and TRBJ1-2, with TRBD1 identical over 7 bases. Germline V gene data show CDR1 as MNHEY and CDR2 as SVGAGI. After removal of 8 bases from V and 2 bases from J, the junction contained 8 bases not matched to a gene. The CDR3 spans 14 residues. The CDR3 loop is CASGRTGRNYGYTF. The CDR3 coding sequence is TGTGCCAGCGGAAGGACAGGAAGGAACTATGGCTACACCTTC.